This T cell receptor (beta chain) was captured by sequencing in a study of blood T cell repertoires in COVID-19. Study as a whole: Researchers got acute and convalescent COVID-19 samples from the United States, Italy and Spain.

The repertoire was sequenced with immunoSEQ multiplex PCR; TCRdb's copy has only in-frame clones and lacks some. Of approximately 330,000 clones listed, around 89% were seen once; the top ten hold 3.5% to 4.5%. Only a few counts were recorded for this clone. Germline CDR1 reads SGHNT; CDR2 reads YENEEA. The CDR3 runs 17 residues. The V and J ends lost 0 bases and 5 bases, in that order; junction bases with no gene match: 8. The receptor comes from a woman between 45 and 65 years old with active or convalescent COVID-19. The sequenced sample was peripheral blood. The chain has TRBV11-3 and TRBJ2-1; the match to TRBD1 covers 9 bases. As DNA, the CDR3 is TGTGCCAGCAGCTTAGATCCCTGGACAGGGGCCGACAATGAGCAGTTCTTC. Protein sequence: CASSLDPWTGADNEQFF.